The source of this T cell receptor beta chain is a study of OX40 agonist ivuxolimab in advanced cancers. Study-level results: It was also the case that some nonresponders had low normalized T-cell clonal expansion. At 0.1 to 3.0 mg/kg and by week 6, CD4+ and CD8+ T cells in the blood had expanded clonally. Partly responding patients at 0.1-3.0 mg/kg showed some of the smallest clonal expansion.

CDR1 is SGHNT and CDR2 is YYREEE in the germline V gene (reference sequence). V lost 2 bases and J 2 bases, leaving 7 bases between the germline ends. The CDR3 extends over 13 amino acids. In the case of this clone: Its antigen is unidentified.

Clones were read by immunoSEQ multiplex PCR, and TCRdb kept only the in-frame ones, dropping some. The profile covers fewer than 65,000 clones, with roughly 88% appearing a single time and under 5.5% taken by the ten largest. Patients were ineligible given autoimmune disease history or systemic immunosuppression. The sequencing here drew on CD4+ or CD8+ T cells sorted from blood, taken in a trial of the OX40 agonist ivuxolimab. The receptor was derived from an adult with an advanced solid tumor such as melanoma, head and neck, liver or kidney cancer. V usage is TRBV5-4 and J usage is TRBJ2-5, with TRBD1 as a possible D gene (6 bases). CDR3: CASSFDRQETQYF. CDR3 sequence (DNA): TGTGCCAGCAGCTTCGACAGGCAAGAGACCCAGTACTTC.